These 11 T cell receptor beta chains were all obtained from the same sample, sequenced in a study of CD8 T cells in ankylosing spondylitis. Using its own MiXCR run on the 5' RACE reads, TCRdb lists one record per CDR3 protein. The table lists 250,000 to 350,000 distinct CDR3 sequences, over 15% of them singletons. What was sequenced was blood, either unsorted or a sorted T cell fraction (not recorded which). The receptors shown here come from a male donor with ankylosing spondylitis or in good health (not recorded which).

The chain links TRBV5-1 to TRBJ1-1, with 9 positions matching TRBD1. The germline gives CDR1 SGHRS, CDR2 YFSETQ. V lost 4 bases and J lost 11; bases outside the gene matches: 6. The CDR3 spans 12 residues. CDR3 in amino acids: CASSPGQGVAFF. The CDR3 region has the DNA TGCGCCAGCAGCCCGGGACAGGGTGTGGCTTTCTTT. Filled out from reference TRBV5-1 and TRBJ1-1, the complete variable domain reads KAGVTQTPRYLIKTRGQQVTLSCSPISGHRSVSWYQQTPGQGLQFLFEYFSETQRNKGNFPGRFSGRQFSNSRSEMNVSTLELGDSALYLCASSPGQGVAFFGQGTRLTVV.

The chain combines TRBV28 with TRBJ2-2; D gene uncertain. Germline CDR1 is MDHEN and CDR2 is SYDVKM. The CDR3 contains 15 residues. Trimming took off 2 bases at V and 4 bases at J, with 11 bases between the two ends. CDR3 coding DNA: TGTGCCAGCAGTTTAGTGGCGCGGCGCACCGGGGAGCTGTTTTTT. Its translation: CASSLVARRTGELFF.

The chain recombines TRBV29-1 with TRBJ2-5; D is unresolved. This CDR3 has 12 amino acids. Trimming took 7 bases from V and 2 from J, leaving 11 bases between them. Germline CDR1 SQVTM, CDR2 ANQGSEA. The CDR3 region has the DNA TGCAGCGGAACGAGTTTTCAAGAGACCCAGTACTTC. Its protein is CSGTSFQETQYF.

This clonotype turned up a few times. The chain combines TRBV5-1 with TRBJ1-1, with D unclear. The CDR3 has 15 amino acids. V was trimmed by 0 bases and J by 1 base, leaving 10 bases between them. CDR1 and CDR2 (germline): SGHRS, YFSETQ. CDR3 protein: CASSLGGQANTEAFF. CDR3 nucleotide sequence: TGCGCCAGCAGCTTGGGGGGTCAAGCGAACACTGAAGCTTTCTTT.

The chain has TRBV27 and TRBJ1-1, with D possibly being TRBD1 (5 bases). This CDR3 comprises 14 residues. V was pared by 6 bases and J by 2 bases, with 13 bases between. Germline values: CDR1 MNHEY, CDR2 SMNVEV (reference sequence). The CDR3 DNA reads TGTGCCAGCAGAAAGGAGGGGAAAAACACTGAAGCTTTCTTT. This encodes CASRKEGKNTEAFF.

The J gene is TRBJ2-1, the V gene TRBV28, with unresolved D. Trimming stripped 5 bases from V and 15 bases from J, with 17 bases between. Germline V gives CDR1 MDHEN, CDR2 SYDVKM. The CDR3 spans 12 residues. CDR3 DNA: TGTGCCAGCAGTGACCGTTCGATAAGACGGTTCTTC. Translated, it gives CASSDRSIRRFF.

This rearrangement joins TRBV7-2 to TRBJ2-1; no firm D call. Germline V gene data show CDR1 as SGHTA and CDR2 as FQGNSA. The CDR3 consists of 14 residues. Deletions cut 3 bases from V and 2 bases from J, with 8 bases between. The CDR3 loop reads CASSFRSTYNEQFF. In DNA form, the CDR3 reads TGTGCCAGCAGCTTTCGTTCGACCTACAATGAGCAGTTCTTC.

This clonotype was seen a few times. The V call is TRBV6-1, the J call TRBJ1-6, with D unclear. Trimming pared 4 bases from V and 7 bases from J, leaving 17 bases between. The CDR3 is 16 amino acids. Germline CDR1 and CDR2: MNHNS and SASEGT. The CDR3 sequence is CASSASSGITNSPLHF. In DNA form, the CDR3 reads TGTGCCAGCAGTGCATCCTCGGGGATCACGAATTCACCCCTCCACTTT.

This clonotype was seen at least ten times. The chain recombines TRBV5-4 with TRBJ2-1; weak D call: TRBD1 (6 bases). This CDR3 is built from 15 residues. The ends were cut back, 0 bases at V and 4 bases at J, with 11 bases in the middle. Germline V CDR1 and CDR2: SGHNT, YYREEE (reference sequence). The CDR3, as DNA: TGTGCCAGCAGCTTGGGAGGACAGAGTTACAATGAGCAGTTCTTC. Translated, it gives CASSLGGQSYNEQFF.

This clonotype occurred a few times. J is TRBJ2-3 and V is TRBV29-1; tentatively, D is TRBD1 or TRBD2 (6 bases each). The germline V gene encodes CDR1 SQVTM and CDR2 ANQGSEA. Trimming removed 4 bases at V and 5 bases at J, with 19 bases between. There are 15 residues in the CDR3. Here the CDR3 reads CSVASGSRGLDTQYF. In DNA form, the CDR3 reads TGCAGCGTTGCTTCGGGGAGTCGGGGGCTAGATACGCAGTATTTT.

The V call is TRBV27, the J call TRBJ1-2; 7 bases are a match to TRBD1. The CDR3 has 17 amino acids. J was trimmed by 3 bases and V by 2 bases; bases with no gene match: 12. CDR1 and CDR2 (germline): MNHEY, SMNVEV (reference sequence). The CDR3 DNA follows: TGTGCCAGCAGTTTAAGAAAGGGGCAGGGGGAATACTATGGCTACACCTTC. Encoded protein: CASSLRKGQGEYYGYTF.